The entry below gives a single TCR beta chain sequence along with its context. Losses at the gene ends were 3 bases for V and 6 bases for J; bases not matched to a gene: 14. The length of the CDR3 is 16 residues. The germline gives CDR1 SQVTM, CDR2 ANQGSEA. This sample is part of a study of shared clonotypes between healthy human individuals. Produced via immunoSEQ multiplex PCR; TCRdb's table is partial and in-frame only. The table includes under 550,000 clones, about 96% detected once. This TCR was sampled from a woman in her twenties or thirties in good health. The chain links TRBV29-1 to TRBJ2-5; 9 nucleotides line up with TRBD1. The sample comprised naive CD4+ T cells sorted from blood. Subset: CD45RA+ positively selected. CDR3: CSVDLRLGQGLQTQYF. Here the CDR3 DNA reads TGCAGCGTTGACCTACGACTAGGACAGGGGTTACAGACCCAGTACTTC.